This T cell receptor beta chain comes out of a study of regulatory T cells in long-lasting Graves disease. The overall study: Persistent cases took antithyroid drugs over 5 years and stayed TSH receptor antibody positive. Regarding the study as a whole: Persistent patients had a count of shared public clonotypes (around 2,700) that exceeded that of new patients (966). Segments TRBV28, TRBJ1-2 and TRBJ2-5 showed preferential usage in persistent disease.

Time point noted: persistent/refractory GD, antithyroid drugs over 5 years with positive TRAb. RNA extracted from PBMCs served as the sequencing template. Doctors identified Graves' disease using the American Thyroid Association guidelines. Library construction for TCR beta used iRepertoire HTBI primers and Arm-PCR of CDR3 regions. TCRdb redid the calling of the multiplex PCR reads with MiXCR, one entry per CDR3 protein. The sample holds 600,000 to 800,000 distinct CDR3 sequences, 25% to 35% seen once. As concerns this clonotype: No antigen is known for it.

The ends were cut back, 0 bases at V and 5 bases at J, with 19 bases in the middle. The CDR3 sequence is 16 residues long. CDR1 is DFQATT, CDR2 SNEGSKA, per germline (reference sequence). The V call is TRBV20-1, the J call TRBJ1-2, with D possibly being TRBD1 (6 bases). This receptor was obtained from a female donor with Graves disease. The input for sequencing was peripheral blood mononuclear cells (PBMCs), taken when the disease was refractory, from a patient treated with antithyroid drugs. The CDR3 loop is CSARDRNRDDSYGYTF. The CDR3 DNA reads TGCAGTGCTAGAGATCGGAACAGGGACGACAGTTATGGCTACACCTTC.